This T cell receptor beta chain was recovered during a study of blood T cell repertoires in COVID-19. Measured with immunoSEQ multiplex PCR; TCRdb has only the in-frame clones, and not every one. This sample has some 69,000 clones, with about four fifths found just once. CDR3 length equals 14 residues. Germline V lookup: CDR1 SGHNT, CDR2 YYREEE (reference sequence). J gave up 4 bases and V 4 bases, and 5 bases lay outside the gene matches. The V and J genes are TRBV5-4 and TRBJ1-2, with TRBD1 matching over 9 bases. Sequencing was carried out using peripheral blood. The receptor's source is a woman in her 70s with acute or convalescent COVID-19. The CDR3 nucleotides are TGTGCCAGCAGCCGGGACAGGGCGTCCTATGGCTACACCTTC. It encodes CASSRDRASYGYTF.